The 9 T cell receptor beta chains below were found in one sample sequenced in a study of OX40 agonist ivuxolimab in advanced cancers. Repertoires were generated with immunoSEQ multiplex PCR, while TCRdb's copy carries only in-frame clones and drops some. This table holds about 72,000 clones, roughly nine tenths found once. Sequenced material: CD4+ or CD8+ T cells sorted from blood, taken in a trial of the OX40 agonist ivuxolimab. All receptors derive from an adult with an advanced solid tumor such as melanoma, head and neck, liver or kidney cancer.

The chain couples TRBV5-1 to TRBJ2-5; D not resolved. The length of the CDR3 is 13 residues. Germline V gene sequence: CDR1 SGHRS, CDR2 YFSETQ. Trimming cost V 2 bases and J 5 bases, with 10 bases left between them. The CDR3 protein is CASSFDNGETQYF. The DNA of the CDR3 is TGCGCCAGCAGCTTCGACAACGGGGAGACCCAGTACTTC.

The V and J genes are TRBV5-1 and TRBJ2-1; D possibly corresponds to TRBD2 (5 bases). Germline V gene lookup returns CDR1 SGHRS and CDR2 YFSETQ. The CDR3 totals 13 residues. V dropped 0 bases and J dropped 8 bases, with 9 bases sitting between them. CDR3 amino acids: CASSLGAGDEQFF. The DNA of the CDR3 is TGCGCCAGCAGCTTGGGTGCGGGCGATGAGCAGTTCTTC.

The chain couples TRBV10-3 to TRBJ1-2; no firm D call. Germline CDR1 and CDR2: ENHRY and SYGVKD. The CDR3 is 13 amino acids. Trimming removed 3 bases from V and 2 bases from J, with 7 bases in between. This CDR3 reads CAISEQRNYGYTF. The CDR3 nucleotides are TGTGCCATCAGTGAACAGCGAAACTATGGCTACACCTTC.

The CDR3 DNA reads TGCGCCAGCAGCCAAAATAGACAGGGCGGCTTATATGGCTACACCTTC. Protein product: CASSQNRQGGLYGYTF. V and J are TRBV4-1 and TRBJ1-2; 7 bases map to TRBD1. V dropped 2 bases and J dropped 5; count of bases not matched to a gene: 11. This CDR3 contains 16 residues. CDR1 and CDR2 (germline): MGHRA, YSYEKL.

The genes are TRBV10-3 and TRBJ2-2; 9 bases are a match to TRBD1. V trimming: 10 bases; J trimming: 6 bases; junction bases outside the gene matches: 12. The CDR3 is made up of 15 amino acids. Germline V lookup: CDR1 ENHRY, CDR2 SYGVKD. CDR3 residues: CATQGASRGAGELFF. In DNA, the CDR3 is TGTGCCACACAGGGGGCTTCCCGGGGGGCCGGGGAGCTGTTTTTT.

This clone has more than one count but fewer than ten. The chain joins TRBV5-5 to TRBJ1-4, with D unresolved. Germline CDR1 and CDR2: SGHKS and YYEKEE (reference sequence). Deletions cut 0 bases from V and 5 bases from J, with 5 bases between. This CDR3 has 13 residues. The CDR3 region is CASSLAQNEKLFF. The CDR3 DNA sequence: TGTGCCAGCAGCTTGGCACAGAATGAAAAACTGTTTTTT.

The rearrangement links TRBV28 to TRBJ2-7; D may be TRBD2 (5 bases). CDR1 and CDR2 (germline): MDHEN, SYDVKM. The CDR3 length is 12 residues. V lost 11 bases and J 0 bases, leaving 11 bases between the germline ends. DNA for the CDR3: TGTGCCGGAGCCACTAGCTCCTACGAGCAGTACTTC. Translating gives CAGATSSYEQYF.

This sequence joins TRBV7-2 and TRBJ1-5; a weak D match, TRBD1 (6 bases). Trimming shortened V by 2 bases and J by 0 bases, and 8 bases separated the two germline ends. CDR1 and CDR2 (germline): SGHTA, FQGNSA. This CDR3 comprises 15 residues. CDR3 region: CASSLLGASNQPQHF. The CDR3 DNA is TGTGCCAGCAGCTTACTGGGGGCTAGCAATCAGCCCCAGCATTTT.

The chain recombines TRBV5-1 with TRBJ1-1; D gene ambiguous. V was clipped by 0 bases and J by 2 bases, with 17 bases between them. CDR3 size: 17 residues. In germline, CDR1 is SGHRS, CDR2 YFSETQ. CDR3 DNA sequence: TGCGCCAGCAGCTTGGGCCAACCCTTCTTTGAAAACACTGAAGCTTTCTTT. This encodes CASSLGQPFFENTEAFF.